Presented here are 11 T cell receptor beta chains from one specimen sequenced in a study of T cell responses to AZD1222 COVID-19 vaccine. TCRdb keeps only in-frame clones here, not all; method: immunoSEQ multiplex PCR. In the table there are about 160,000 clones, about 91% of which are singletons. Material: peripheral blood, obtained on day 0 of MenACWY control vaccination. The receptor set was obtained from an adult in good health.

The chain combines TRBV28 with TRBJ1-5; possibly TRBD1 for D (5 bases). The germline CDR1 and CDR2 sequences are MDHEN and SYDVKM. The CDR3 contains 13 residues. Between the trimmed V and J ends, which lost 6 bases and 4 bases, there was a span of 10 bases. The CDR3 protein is CASRDDRNQPQHF. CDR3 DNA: TGTGCCAGCAGAGACGACAGAAATCAGCCCCAGCATTTT. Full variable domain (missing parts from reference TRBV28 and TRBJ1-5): DVKVTQSSRYLVKRTGEKVFLECVQDMDHENMFWYRQDPGLGLRLIYFSYDVKMKEKGDIPEGYSVSREKKERFSLILESASTNQTSMYLCASRDDRNQPQHFGDGTRLSIL.

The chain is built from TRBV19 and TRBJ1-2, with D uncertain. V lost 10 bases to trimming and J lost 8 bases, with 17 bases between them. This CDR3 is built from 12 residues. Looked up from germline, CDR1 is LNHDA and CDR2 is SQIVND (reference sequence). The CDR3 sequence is CAINYRAGGYTF. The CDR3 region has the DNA TGTGCCATTAACTACAGAGCGGGGGGCTACACCTTC. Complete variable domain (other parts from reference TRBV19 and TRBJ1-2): DGGITQSPKYLFRKEGQNVTLSCEQNLNHDAMYWYRQDPGQGLRLIYYSQIVNDFQKGDIAEGYSVSREKKESFPLTVTSAQKNPTAFYLCAINYRAGGYTFGSGTRLTVV.

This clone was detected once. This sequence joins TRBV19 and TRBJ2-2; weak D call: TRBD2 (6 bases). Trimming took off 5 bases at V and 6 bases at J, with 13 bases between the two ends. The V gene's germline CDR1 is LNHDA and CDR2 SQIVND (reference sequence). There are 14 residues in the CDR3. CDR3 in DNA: TGTGCCAGTAGTCGGGACCGGGACTCCGGGGAGCTGTTTTTT. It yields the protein CASSRDRDSGELFF.

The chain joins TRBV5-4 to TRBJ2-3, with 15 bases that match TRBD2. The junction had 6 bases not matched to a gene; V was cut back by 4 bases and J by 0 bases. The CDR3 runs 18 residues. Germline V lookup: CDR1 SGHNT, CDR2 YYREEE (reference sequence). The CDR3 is CASSRRTSGRASTDTQYF. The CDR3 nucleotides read TGTGCCAGCAGCCGGCGGACTAGCGGGAGGGCTAGCACAGATACGCAGTATTTT.

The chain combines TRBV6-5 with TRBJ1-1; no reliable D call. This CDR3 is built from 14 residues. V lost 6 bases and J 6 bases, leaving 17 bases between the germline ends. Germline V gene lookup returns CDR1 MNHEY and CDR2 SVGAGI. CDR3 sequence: CASSYRGGSAEAFF. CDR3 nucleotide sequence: TGTGCCAGCAGCTACCGGGGTGGGAGCGCTGAAGCTTTCTTT.

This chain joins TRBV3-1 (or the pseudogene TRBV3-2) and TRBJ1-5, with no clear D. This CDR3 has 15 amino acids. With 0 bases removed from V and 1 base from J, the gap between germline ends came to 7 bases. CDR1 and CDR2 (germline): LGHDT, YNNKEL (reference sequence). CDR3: CASSQDRGSNQPQHF. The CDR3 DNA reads TGTGCCAGCAGCCAAGATCGCGGAAGCAATCAGCCCCAGCATTTT.

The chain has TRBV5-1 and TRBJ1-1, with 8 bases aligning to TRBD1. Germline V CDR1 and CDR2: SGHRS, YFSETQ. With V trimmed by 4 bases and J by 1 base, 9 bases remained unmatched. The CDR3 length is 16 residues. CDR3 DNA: TGCGCCAGCAGCAAGAGGACAGGGAGGGGGAACACTGAAGCTTTCTTT. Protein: CASSKRTGRGNTEAFF.

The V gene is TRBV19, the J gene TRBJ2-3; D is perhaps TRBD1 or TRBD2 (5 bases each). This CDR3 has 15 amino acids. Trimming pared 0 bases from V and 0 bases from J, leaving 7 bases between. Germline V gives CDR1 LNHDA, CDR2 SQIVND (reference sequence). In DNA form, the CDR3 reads TGTGCCAGTAGTATAGATGGGGGAAGCACAGATACGCAGTATTTT. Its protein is CASSIDGGSTDTQYF.

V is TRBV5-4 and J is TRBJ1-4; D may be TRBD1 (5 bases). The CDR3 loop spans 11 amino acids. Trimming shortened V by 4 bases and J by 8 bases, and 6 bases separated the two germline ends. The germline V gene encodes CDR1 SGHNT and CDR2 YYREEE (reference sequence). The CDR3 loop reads CASSRQEKLFF. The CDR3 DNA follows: TGTGCCAGCAGCCGACAGGAAAAACTGTTTTTT.

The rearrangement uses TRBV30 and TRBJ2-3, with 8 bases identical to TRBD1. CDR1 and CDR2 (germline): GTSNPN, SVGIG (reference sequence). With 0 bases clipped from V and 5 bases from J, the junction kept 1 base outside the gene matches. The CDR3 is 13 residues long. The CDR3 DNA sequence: TGTGCCTGGAGTGTACAGGGGGGAGATACGCAGTATTTT. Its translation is CAWSVQGGDTQYF.

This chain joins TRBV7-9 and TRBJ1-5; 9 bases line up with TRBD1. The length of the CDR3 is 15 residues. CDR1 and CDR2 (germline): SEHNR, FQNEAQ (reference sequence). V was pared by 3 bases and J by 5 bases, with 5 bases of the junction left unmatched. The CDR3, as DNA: TGTGCCAGCAGCTTGGGACAGGGCTGGGATCAGCCCCAGCATTTT. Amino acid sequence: CASSLGQGWDQPQHF.